One and the same sample provided the 19 T cell receptor beta chains below, sequenced in a study of T cell responses to AZD1222 COVID-19 vaccine. Sequencing was performed with immunoSEQ multiplex PCR; in TCRdb, only in-frame clones are kept and a portion is missing. The sample lists some 120,000 clones; 75% to 90% were seen once. This specimen consisted of peripheral blood, obtained on day 0 of AZD1222 vaccination. These receptor sequences come from an adult in good health.

This chain links TRBV29-1 with TRBJ2-7; either TRBD1 or TRBD2 may supply D (5 bases each). Germline V gene data show CDR1 as SQVTM and CDR2 as ANQGSEA. The V end was cut by 4 bases, the J end by 3 bases, with 22 bases between. The CDR3 contains 16 residues. The CDR3 DNA reads as TGCAGCGTTGGGGACCTTGGCGGACGGCCGGTCTACGAGCAGTACTTC. Translated: CSVGDLGGRPVYEQYF.

This clone has a single count. Germline is not matched at one junction end, which may reflect a read error. The chain is built from TRBV7-7 and TRBJ1-5, with D tentatively TRBD1 (5 bases). The CDR3 sequence is 17 residues long. CDR1 SSHAT and CDR2 FNYEAQ come from the germline V gene (reference sequence). The CDR3 nucleotides read TGTGCTAGCAGCCTGCGTCTAGGGGATCGAGTCGGTCAGCCCCAGCATTTT. This translates into CASSLRLGDRVGQPQHF.

This clone has more than one count but fewer than ten. This chain links TRBV14 with TRBJ2-7, with a weak D call TRBD1 (6 bases). V shed 2 bases and J shed 3 bases, with 14 bases lying between them. Germline V gene data show CDR1 as SGHDN and CDR2 as FVKESK. This CDR3 is 15 amino acids long. The DNA of the CDR3 is TGTGCCAGCAGCCAATGGCAGGGGCTAGTCTACGAGCAGTACTTC. Translated, it gives CASSQWQGLVYEQYF.

V usage is TRBV11-3 and J usage is TRBJ2-5, with 12 bases matching TRBD2. The CDR3 covers 16 residues. The V and J ends lost 10 bases and 0 bases, in that order; junction bases with no gene match: 9. Germline CDR1 and CDR2: SGHNT and YENEEA. The CDR3 DNA sequence: TGTGCCATACGGACTAGCGGGGAGGAATACCAAGAGACCCAGTACTTC. It yields the protein CAIRTSGEEYQETQYF.

The rearrangement uses TRBV15 and TRBJ1-4, with TRBD1 identical over 9 bases. Germline V gene sequence: CDR1 LNHNV, CDR2 YYDKDF (reference sequence). V shed 1 base, J shed 8 bases, and the junction held 2 bases outside the gene matches. This CDR3 comprises 14 residues. CDR3 DNA sequence: TGTGCCACCAGCAGAGGAGGGACAGGGGAAAAACTGTTTTTT. It is translated as CATSRGGTGEKLFF.

The chain couples TRBV27 to TRBJ2-5; 11 bases fit TRBD1. The V segment lost 2 bases and the J segment 5 bases; nucleotides outside the gene matches: 4. Germline V CDR1 and CDR2: MNHEY, SMNVEV (reference sequence). The CDR3 has 15 residues. The CDR3 here is CASSLGQGAGETQYF. CDR3 sequence (DNA): TGTGCCAGCAGTTTAGGACAGGGGGCAGGGGAGACCCAGTACTTC.

This sequence joins TRBV12-5 and TRBJ2-3; no reliable D call. Trimming removed 6 bases at V and 3 bases at J, with 10 bases between. The CDR3 totals 13 residues. CDR1 and CDR2 (germline): LGHNT, FRNRAP. The CDR3 spells CASGTPRTDTQYF. In nucleotides, the CDR3 is TGTGCTAGTGGGACCCCTAGAACAGATACGCAGTATTTT.

The chain combines TRBV5-1 with TRBJ1-1; maybe TRBD1 (5 bases). This CDR3 has 16 amino acids. The germline V and J ends were trimmed by 4 bases and 5 bases, with 21 bases remaining between them. CDR1 is SGHRS, CDR2 YFSETQ, per germline. The CDR3 coding sequence is TGCGCCAGCAGCCTAAATACCCCAGGGACCGGGACTGAAGCTTTCTTT. Its protein is CASSLNTPGTGTEAFF.

V usage is TRBV6-5 and J usage is TRBJ1-3; D remains ambiguous. Germline CDR1 and CDR2: MNHEY and SVGAGI. V was pared by 0 bases and J by 2 bases, with 11 bases between. The CDR3 has 16 residues. This CDR3 reads CASSYSPRQPGNTIYF. The DNA of the CDR3 is TGTGCCAGCAGTTACTCACCAAGGCAGCCTGGAAACACCATATATTTT.

The chain recombines TRBV13 with TRBJ1-2; D is perhaps TRBD1 (5 bases). V lost 2 bases and J 3 bases, leaving 25 bases between the germline ends. From germline, CDR1 is PRHDT and CDR2 FYEKMQ (reference sequence). This CDR3 comprises 19 residues. CDR3 sequence reads: CASSLRGRTLGGVDYGYTF. The CDR3 region has the DNA TGTGCCAGCAGCTTAAGGGGACGGACTTTGGGTGGTGTTGACTATGGCTACACCTTC.

The chain links TRBV11-3 to TRBJ2-2; D unresolved. The CDR3 contains 14 residues. Germline values: CDR1 SGHNT, CDR2 YENEEA. V was pared by 1 base and J by 1 base, with 4 bases between. CDR3 amino acids: CASSLGGNTGELFF. For the CDR3, the DNA is TGTGCCAGCAGCTTAGGGGGGAACACCGGGGAGCTGTTTTTT. The variable domain in full, with the rest retrieved from reference TRBV11-3 and TRBJ2-2, is EAGVVQSPRYKIIEKKQPVAFWCNPISGHNTLYWYLQNLGQGPELLIRYENEEAVDDSQLPKDRFSAERLKGVDSTLKIQPAELGDSAVYLCASSLGGNTGELFFGEGSRLTVL.

CDR3 amino acids: CASSPGQGYTDTQYF. The CDR3 region has the DNA TGCGCCAGCAGCCCAGGACAGGGCTACACAGATACGCAGTATTTT. J is TRBJ2-3 and V is TRBV5-1, with 8 bases matching TRBD1. The V gene's germline CDR1 is SGHRS and CDR2 YFSETQ. Trimming took 4 bases from V and 2 from J; bases not matched to a gene: 6. The CDR3 runs 15 residues.

This clone was counted a few times. The V gene is TRBV18, the J gene TRBJ2-2; no clear D gene. This CDR3 comprises 15 residues. Germline lookup yields CDR1 KGHSH and CDR2 LQKENI. V was trimmed by 0 bases and J by 4 bases, leaving 9 bases between them. The CDR3 spells CASSPPVGRTGELFF. In DNA form, the CDR3 reads TGTGCCAGCTCACCACCCGTCGGACGCACCGGGGAGCTGTTTTTT.

The V call is TRBV7-3, the J call TRBJ2-1; no clear D gene. V gave up 7 bases and J gave up 0 bases, with 7 bases separating them. Germline V lookup: CDR1 SGHTA, CDR2 FQGTGA. The CDR3 is 13 residues long. The CDR3 loop reads CASKSLSYNEQFF. The CDR3 bases are TGTGCCAGCAAATCCCTCTCCTACAATGAGCAGTTCTTC.

This chain connects TRBV11-2 to TRBJ1-1; D unclear. Trimming pared 2 bases from V and 7 bases from J, leaving 11 bases between. The CDR3 is made up of 13 amino acids. The V gene's germline CDR1 is SGHAT and CDR2 FQNNGV. The CDR3 here is CASSLSSGLEAFF. The CDR3 DNA follows: TGTGCCAGCAGCTTATCCTCGGGCCTTGAAGCTTTCTTT.

The chain recombines TRBV6-2 or TRBV6-3 with TRBJ2-7; 11 nucleotides agree with TRBD1. The V segment lost 6 bases and the J segment 5 bases; nucleotides outside the gene matches: 12. The CDR3 covers 16 residues. Germline CDR1 MNHEY, CDR2 SVGEGT. Written as DNA, the CDR3 is TGTGCCAGCAGCCCTATTTGGGGGACAGGGGGGAACGAGCAGTACTTC. Its translation: CASSPIWGTGGNEQYF.

This clone showed up just once. This rearrangement joins TRBV7-8 to TRBJ1-2; D unclear. The CDR3 length is 13 residues. The V and J ends lost 7 bases and 4 bases respectively, with 13 bases between them. Germline V gives CDR1 SGHVS, CDR2 FQNEAQ. The CDR3 DNA reads as TGTGCCAGCACCCGAACTGGCAGCTATGGCTACACCTTC. Its translation is CASTRTGSYGYTF.

This sequence joins TRBV7-2 and TRBJ1-3; the D is unclear. This CDR3 contains 13 residues. V shed 4 bases and J shed 3 bases, with 7 bases lying between them. In germline, CDR1 is SGHTA, CDR2 FQGNSA. CDR3 bases: TGTGCCAGCAGCTCGACACTTGGAAACACCATATATTTT. This codes for CASSSTLGNTIYF.

CDR3 loop: CSVLGGMTGSGWTNEKLFF. The CDR3 DNA reads TGCAGCGTTCTGGGGGGTATGACAGGTTCGGGATGGACTAATGAAAAACTGTTTTTT. The chain is built from TRBV29-1 and TRBJ1-4; possible D gene TRBD1, 6 bases. Germline-derived CDR1 and CDR2 are SQVTM and ANQGSEA. V was shortened by 5 bases and J by 2 bases, with 27 bases between the two germline ends. The CDR3 totals 19 residues.